The 18 T cell receptor beta chains below were found in one sample sequenced in a study of Ad26.COV2.S vaccination and SARS-CoV-2 variants. The protocol was immunoSEQ multiplex PCR, while the TCRdb copy is restricted to in-frame clones and leaves out a portion. This sample has 350,000 to 450,000 clones, with approximately 81% found just once. Treatment described: some 20 received Ad26.COV2.S at low or high dose, single or two shots; 5 received placebo; per-sample allocation not given. Sample collection was performed on day 63 after the first vaccine or placebo injection. The sequencing used peripheral blood, collected in a trial of Ad26.COV2.S vaccine versus placebo. These TCRs come from a person aged 18-65 years who received the Ad26.COV2.S COVID-19 vaccine or a placebo.

This chain connects TRBV5-6 to TRBJ2-5, with D unresolved. Germline CDR1 is SGHDT and CDR2 is YYEEEE. The CDR3 totals 12 residues. V lost 7 bases and J 2 bases, leaving 9 bases between the germline ends. CDR3 nucleotides: TGTGCCAGCGGTAAAGGGCAAGAGACCCAGTACTTC. Residues: CASGKGQETQYF.

The chain links TRBV2 to TRBJ2-3; D is tentatively TRBD1 or TRBD2 (5 bases each). The germline CDR1 and CDR2 sequences are SNHLY and FYNNEI. With 2 bases removed from V and 2 bases from J, the gap between germline ends came to 20 bases. This CDR3 is built from 18 residues. As DNA, the CDR3 is TGTGCCAGCAGTGAAAAGGGTGGGTGGGGACCGACCACAGATACGCAGTATTTT. This gives the protein CASSEKGGWGPTTDTQYF.

DNA of the CDR3: TGTGCCAGCAGCCCCCGACTAGCTTTTAGCACAGATACGCAGTATTTT. Translation: CASSPRLAFSTDTQYF. The rearrangement links TRBV3-1 (or the pseudogene TRBV3-2) to TRBJ2-3; 7 bases are a match to TRBD2. CDR1 LGHDT and CDR2 YNNKEL come from the germline V gene (reference sequence). The CDR3 covers 16 residues. With 4 bases clipped from V and 0 bases from J, the junction kept 7 bases outside the gene matches.

The V gene is TRBV10-3, the J gene TRBJ2-7; 8 positions agree with TRBD2. J lost 1 base, V lost 3 bases, and 5 bases had no gene match. The germline gives CDR1 ENHRY, CDR2 SYGVKD. CDR3 size: 15 residues. The CDR3 region has the DNA TGTGCCATCAGTGAACTAGCGGCAGGATCCTACGAGCAGTACTTC. This sequence encodes CAISELAAGSYEQYF.

The chain uses TRBV19 and TRBJ2-7; D perhaps matches TRBD2 (5 bases). Germline V lookup: CDR1 LNHDA, CDR2 SQIVND (reference sequence). Trimming stripped 2 bases from V and 7 bases from J, with 12 bases between. The CDR3 runs to 13 residues. CDR3 protein: CASSIFQGSEQYF. CDR3 in DNA: TGTGCCAGTAGTATATTCCAAGGGAGTGAGCAGTACTTC. Together with reference TRBV19 and TRBJ2-7, the CDR3 gives the full variable domain: DGGITQSPKYLFRKEGQNVTLSCEQNLNHDAMYWYRQDPGQGLRLIYYSQIVNDFQKGDIAEGYSVSREKKESFPLTVTSAQKNPTAFYLCASSIFQGSEQYFGPGTRLTVT.

V gene TRBV4-1 combines with J gene TRBJ2-5; TRBD2 matches at 7 bases. The CDR3 sequence is 16 residues long. The V gene end was trimmed by 0 bases and the J gene end by 1 base; junction bases not matched to a gene: 5. CDR1 is MGHRA and CDR2 is YSYEKL in the germline V gene. The CDR3 DNA is TGCGCCAGCAGCCAAGATTGGGGAGGGCCCCAAGAGACCCAGTACTTC. Encoded protein: CASSQDWGGPQETQYF.

Written as DNA, the CDR3 is TGTGCCAGCAGCCAAGCCTCCGGACAGCCATATGGCTACACCTTC. This encodes CASSQASGQPYGYTF. The chain uses TRBV3-1 (or the pseudogene TRBV3-2) and TRBJ1-2; possibly TRBD1 for D (6 bases). The V gene lost 1 base and the J gene lost 5 bases, with 14 bases spanning the gap. The CDR3 loop spans 15 amino acids. The germline gives CDR1 LGHDT, CDR2 YNNKEL (reference sequence).

The genes are TRBV10-3 and TRBJ1-2; D not resolved. Trimming left V 0 bases short and J 1 base short, with 12 bases between. Germline V CDR1 and CDR2: ENHRY, SYGVKD. This CDR3 is 16 amino acids long. The CDR3 DNA sequence: TGTGCCATCAGTGAGTCTGTGTCCGGACTTAACTATGGCTACACCTTC. It is translated as CAISESVSGLNYGYTF.

This clone was counted a few times. The chain carries TRBV5-1 and TRBJ2-7, with TRBD1 matching over 10 bases. This CDR3 is 16 amino acids long. The V gene's germline CDR1 is SGHRS and CDR2 YFSETQ. The trim removed 0 bases at V and 6 bases at J, leaving 9 bases unmatched. CDR3 sequence: CASSLDVGTGVGEQYF. The CDR3 DNA reads TGCGCCAGCAGCTTGGATGTCGGGACAGGGGTAGGCGAGCAGTACTTC. The whole variable domain, filled in from reference TRBV5-1 and TRBJ2-7, reads KAGVTQTPRYLIKTRGQQVTLSCSPISGHRSVSWYQQTPGQGLQFLFEYFSETQRNKGNFPGRFSGRQFSNSRSEMNVSTLELGDSALYLCASSLDVGTGVGEQYFGPGTRLTVT.

CDR3 protein: CASNLPGGYEQYF. CDR3 DNA: TGCGCCAGCAATCTCCCAGGGGGCTACGAGCAGTACTTC. This chain connects TRBV10-1 to TRBJ2-7, with 7 bases that match TRBD1. Germline V gives CDR1 WNHNN, CDR2 SYGVQD (reference sequence). V trimming: 7 bases; J trimming: 3 bases; junction bases outside the gene matches: 6. There are 13 residues in the CDR3.

V is TRBV27 and J is TRBJ2-7; TRBD1 matches 9 bases. The trim removed 7 bases at V and 5 bases at J, leaving 3 bases unmatched. Germline assignment: CDR1 MNHEY and CDR2 SMNVEV (reference sequence). The CDR3 length is 12 residues. This CDR3 is CASTDRGDEQYF. The CDR3 bases are TGTGCCAGCACCGACAGGGGGGACGAGCAGTACTTC.

This clone was observed a few times. The chain combines TRBV11-2 with TRBJ2-7; D ambiguous. Germline V gene lookup returns CDR1 SGHAT and CDR2 FQNNGV. With 1 base removed from V and 4 bases from J, the gap between germline ends came to 5 bases. CDR3 length: 12 residues. The CDR3 protein is CASSLVKYEQYF. The CDR3 DNA reads as TGTGCCAGCAGCTTAGTTAAGTACGAGCAGTACTTC.

The chain uses TRBV29-1 and TRBJ2-7; D is perhaps TRBD1 (6 bases). V was clipped by 4 bases and J by 5 bases, with 15 bases between them. Germline V gives CDR1 SQVTM, CDR2 ANQGSEA. CDR3 length equals 13 residues. Here the CDR3 reads CSVVQGRPNEQYF. The CDR3 bases are TGCAGCGTTGTTCAGGGGCGCCCCAACGAGCAGTACTTC.

V usage is TRBV5-4 and J usage is TRBJ2-7; 9 nucleotides align to TRBD2. Germline V gene lookup returns CDR1 SGHNT and CDR2 YYREEE (reference sequence). The CDR3 runs 15 residues. The V gene end was trimmed by 4 bases and the J gene end by 2 bases; junction bases not matched to a gene: 7. The CDR3 here is CASSPTSGKAYEQYF. CDR3 sequence (DNA): TGTGCCAGCAGCCCGACTAGCGGTAAGGCCTACGAGCAGTACTTC.

This chain connects TRBV30 to TRBJ1-5; possibly TRBD1 for D (5 bases). Trimming left V 0 bases short and J 3 bases short, with 12 bases between. Germline V CDR1 and CDR2: GTSNPN, SVGIG (reference sequence). This CDR3 region has 15 residues. The CDR3 region has the DNA TGTGCCTGGAGTGTACGGGGGACCGTCAATCAGCCCCAGCATTTT. It specifies CAWSVRGTVNQPQHF.

The chain carries TRBV4-1 and TRBJ2-3; D is undetermined. Trimming left V 0 bases short and J 1 base short, with 2 bases between. CDR1 is MGHRA, CDR2 YSYEKL, per germline. CDR3 length: 13 amino acids. The CDR3, as DNA: TGCGCCAGCAGCCAAGAGCGCACAGATACGCAGTATTTT. Encoded protein: CASSQERTDTQYF.

The chain uses TRBV27 and TRBJ2-7, with D perhaps matching TRBD1 or TRBD2 (6 bases each). Between the trimmed V and J ends, which lost 5 bases and 5 bases, there was a span of 16 bases. The CDR3 is 14 residues long. CDR1 is MNHEY, CDR2 SMNVEV, per germline (reference sequence). CDR3 in amino acids: CASSPMGGGNEQYF. The DNA of the CDR3 is TGTGCCAGCAGTCCGATGGGGGGCGGCAACGAGCAGTACTTC.

The V and J genes are TRBV27 and TRBJ2-5; D perhaps matches TRBD2 (7 bases). V dropped 5 bases and J dropped 4 bases, with 17 bases sitting between them. CDR1 is MNHEY, CDR2 SMNVEV, per germline (reference sequence). This CDR3 spans 15 amino acids. In DNA form, the CDR3 reads TGTGCCAGCAGTCACCGGACTAGGGGGGGAGAGACCCAGTACTTC. Residues: CASSHRTRGGETQYF.